This T cell receptor (beta chain) was captured in a study of T cell changes during pregnancy in multiple sclerosis. Trimming pared 4 bases from V and 1 base from J, leaving 11 bases between. This CDR3 is built from 14 residues. The germline V gene encodes CDR1 SGHNT and CDR2 YYREEE (reference sequence). Repertoires were generated with immunoSEQ multiplex PCR, while TCRdb's copy carries only in-frame clones and drops some. This sample has roughly 70,000 clones, with approximately 90% found just once. V gene TRBV5-4 combines with J gene TRBJ1-1, with D possibly being TRBD1 (5 bases). Specimen: peripheral blood, collected in the third trimester of pregnancy. The receptor comes from a female donor with multiple sclerosis, enrolled in a pregnancy study. CDR3 coding DNA: TGTGCCAGCAGCCTGCCGGGGGGGAACACTGAAGCTTTCTTT. Amino acid sequence: CASSLPGGNTEAFF.